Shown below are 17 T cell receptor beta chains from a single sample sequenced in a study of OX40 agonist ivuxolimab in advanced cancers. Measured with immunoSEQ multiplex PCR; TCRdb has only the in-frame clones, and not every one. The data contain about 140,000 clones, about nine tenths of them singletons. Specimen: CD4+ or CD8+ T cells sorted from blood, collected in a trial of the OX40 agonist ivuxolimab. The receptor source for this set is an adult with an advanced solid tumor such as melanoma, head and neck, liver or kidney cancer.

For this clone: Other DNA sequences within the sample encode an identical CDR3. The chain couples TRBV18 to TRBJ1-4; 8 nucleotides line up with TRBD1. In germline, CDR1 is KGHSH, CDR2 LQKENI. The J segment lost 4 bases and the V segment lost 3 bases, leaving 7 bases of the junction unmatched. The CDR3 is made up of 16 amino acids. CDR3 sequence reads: CASSPNQGQGNEKLFF. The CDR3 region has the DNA TGTGCCAGCTCACCGAACCAAGGACAGGGTAATGAAAAACTGTTTTTT.

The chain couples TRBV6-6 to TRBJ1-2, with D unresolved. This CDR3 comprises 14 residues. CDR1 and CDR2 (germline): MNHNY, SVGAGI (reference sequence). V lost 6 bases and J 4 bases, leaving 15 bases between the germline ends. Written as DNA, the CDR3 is TGTGCCAGCAGCAGAAGGGAGACCTTCTATGGCTACACCTTC. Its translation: CASSRRETFYGYTF.

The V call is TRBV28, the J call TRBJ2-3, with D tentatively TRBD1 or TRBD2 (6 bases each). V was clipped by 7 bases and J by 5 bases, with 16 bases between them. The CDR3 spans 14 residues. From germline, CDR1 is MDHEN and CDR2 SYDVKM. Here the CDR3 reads CASTDGGGKDTQYF. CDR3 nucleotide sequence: TGTGCCAGCACCGACGGAGGGGGGAAAGATACGCAGTATTTT.

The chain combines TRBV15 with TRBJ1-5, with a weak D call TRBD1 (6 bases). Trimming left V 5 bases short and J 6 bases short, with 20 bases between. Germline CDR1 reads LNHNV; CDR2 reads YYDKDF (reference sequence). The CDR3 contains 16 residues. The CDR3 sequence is CATSDRGARSSQPQHF. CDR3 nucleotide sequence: TGTGCCACCAGCGACCGGGGGGCGCGAAGTTCTCAGCCCCAGCATTTT.

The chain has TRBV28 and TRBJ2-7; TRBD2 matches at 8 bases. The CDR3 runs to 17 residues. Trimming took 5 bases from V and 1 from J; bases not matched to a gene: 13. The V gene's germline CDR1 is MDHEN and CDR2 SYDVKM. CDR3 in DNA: TGTGCCAGCAGTCCAAGCGCACTAGCGGAAGGATCCTACGAGCAGTACTTC. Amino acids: CASSPSALAEGSYEQYF.

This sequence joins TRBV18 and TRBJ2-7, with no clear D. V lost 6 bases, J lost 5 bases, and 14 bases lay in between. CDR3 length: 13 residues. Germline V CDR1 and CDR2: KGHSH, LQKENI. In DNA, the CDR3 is TGTGCCAGCTCCCCTCAGGAGCTCCACGAGCAGTACTTC. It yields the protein CASSPQELHEQYF.

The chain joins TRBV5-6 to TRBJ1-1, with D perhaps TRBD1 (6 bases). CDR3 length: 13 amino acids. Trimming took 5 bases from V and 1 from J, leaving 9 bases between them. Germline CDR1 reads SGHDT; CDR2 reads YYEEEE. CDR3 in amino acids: CASRGTRNTEAFF. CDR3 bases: TGTGCCAGCAGAGGGACAAGGAACACTGAAGCTTTCTTT.

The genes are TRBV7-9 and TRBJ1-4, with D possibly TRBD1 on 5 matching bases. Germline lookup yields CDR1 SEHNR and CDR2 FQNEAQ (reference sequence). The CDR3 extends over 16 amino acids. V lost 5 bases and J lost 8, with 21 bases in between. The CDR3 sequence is CASSPRHGQGGEKLFF. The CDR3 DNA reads TGTGCCAGCAGCCCTAGGCATGGTCAGGGCGGAGAAAAACTGTTTTTT.

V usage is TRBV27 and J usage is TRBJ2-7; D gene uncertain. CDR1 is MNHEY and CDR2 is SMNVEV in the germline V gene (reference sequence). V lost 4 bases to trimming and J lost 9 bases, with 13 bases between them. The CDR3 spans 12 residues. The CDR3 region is CASSSPIGGQYF. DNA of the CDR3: TGTGCCAGCAGTTCCCCGATCGGCGGGCAGTACTTC.

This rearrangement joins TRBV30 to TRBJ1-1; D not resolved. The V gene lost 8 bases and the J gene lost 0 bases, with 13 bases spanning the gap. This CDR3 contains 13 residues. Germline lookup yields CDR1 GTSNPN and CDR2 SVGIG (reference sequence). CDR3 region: CALDREMNTEAFF. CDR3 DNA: TGTGCCCTGGATAGGGAAATGAACACTGAAGCTTTCTTT.

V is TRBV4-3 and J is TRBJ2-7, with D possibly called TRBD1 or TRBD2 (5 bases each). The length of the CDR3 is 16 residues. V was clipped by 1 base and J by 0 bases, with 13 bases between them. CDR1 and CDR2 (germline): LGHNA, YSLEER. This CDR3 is CASSQVSGTNSYEQYF. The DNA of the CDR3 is TGCGCCAGCAGCCAAGTATCAGGGACCAACTCCTACGAGCAGTACTTC.

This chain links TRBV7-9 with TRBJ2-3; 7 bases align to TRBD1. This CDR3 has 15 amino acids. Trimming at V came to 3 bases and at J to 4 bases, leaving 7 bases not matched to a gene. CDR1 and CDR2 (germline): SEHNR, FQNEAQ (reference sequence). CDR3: CASSFLGQDADTQYF. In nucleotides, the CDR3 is TGTGCCAGCAGCTTCTTAGGACAGGACGCAGATACGCAGTATTTT. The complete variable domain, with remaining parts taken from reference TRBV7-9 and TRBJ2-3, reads DTGVSQNPRHKITKRGQNVTFRCDPISEHNRLYWYRQTLGQGPEFLTYFQNEAQLEKSRLLSDRFSAERPKGSFSTLEIQRTEQGDSAMYLCASSFLGQDADTQYFGPGTRLTVL.

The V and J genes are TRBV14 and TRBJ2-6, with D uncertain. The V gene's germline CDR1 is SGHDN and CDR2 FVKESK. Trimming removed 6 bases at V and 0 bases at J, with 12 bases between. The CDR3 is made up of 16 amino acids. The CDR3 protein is CASSLLLSSGANVLTF. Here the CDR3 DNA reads TGTGCCAGCAGTCTTTTACTGTCCTCTGGGGCCAACGTCCTGACTTTC.

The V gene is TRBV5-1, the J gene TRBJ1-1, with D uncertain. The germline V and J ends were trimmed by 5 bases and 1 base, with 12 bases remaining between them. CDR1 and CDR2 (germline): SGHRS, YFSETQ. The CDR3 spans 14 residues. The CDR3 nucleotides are TGCGCCAGCAGGACGGGAGTGGGGAACACTGAAGCTTTCTTT. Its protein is CASRTGVGNTEAFF.

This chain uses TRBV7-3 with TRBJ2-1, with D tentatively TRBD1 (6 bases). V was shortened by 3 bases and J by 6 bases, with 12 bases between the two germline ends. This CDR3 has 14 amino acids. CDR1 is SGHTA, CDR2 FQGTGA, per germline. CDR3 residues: CASSLGAMGNEQFF. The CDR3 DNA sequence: TGTGCCAGCAGCTTGGGGGCAATGGGCAATGAGCAGTTCTTC.

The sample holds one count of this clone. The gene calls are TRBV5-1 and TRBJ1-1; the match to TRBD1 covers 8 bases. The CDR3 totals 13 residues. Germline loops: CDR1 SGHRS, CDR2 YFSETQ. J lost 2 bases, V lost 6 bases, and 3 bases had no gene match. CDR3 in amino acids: CASTGGDNTEAFF. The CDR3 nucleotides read TGCGCCAGCACAGGGGGCGATAACACTGAAGCTTTCTTT.

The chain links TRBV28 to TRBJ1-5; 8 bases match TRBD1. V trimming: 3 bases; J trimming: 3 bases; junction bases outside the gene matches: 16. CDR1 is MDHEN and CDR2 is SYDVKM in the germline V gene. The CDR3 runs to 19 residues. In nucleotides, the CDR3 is TGTGCCAGCAGTTTCGACACAGGGGGAGTTAACCCTCTCAATCAGCCCCAGCATTTT. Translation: CASSFDTGGVNPLNQPQHF.